This T cell receptor beta chain was sequenced for a study of human T cells and chemical hapten exposure. This sample's time point: healthy volunteer bleed at 6 weeks. The authors' total RNA extraction used unfractionated whole blood. What the library attached to individual cDNA molecules were unique molecular identifiers. Source study methods: Sampled TCR counts reached a median of 95,638 per sample, with values ranging from 23,224 to 690,600. Each CDR3 protein gets one entry after TCRdb re-called the RACE reads with MiXCR. These V and J calls originate from TCRdb's pipeline instead of the authors' own analysis. The sample holds approximately 84,000 distinct CDR3 sequences; 8.6% are singletons and the top ten take roughly 1.4%. The sequencing sample was made of whole blood. The sequence derives from a male donor in good health. Some clones in this sample may be carry-over from other donors' samples.

CDR3 region: CASSWASGANVLTF. CDR3 nucleotides: TGTGCCAGCAGTTGGGCGTCTGGGGCCAACGTCCTGACTTTC. J is TRBJ2-6 and V is TRBV13, with no clear D. The CDR3 is made up of 14 amino acids. The V end was cut by 6 bases, the J end by 1 base, with 7 bases between. CDR1 PRHDT and CDR2 FYEKMQ come from the germline V gene (reference sequence).